This T cell receptor (beta chain) was identified during a study of OX40 agonist ivuxolimab in advanced cancers. On the study more broadly: The patients received agonistic anti-OX40 (CD134) antibody ivuxolimab. Melanoma, hepatocellular carcinoma, head and neck or renal cell cancer occurred in dose-escalation patients.

About this clone: The antigen is unknown.

V lost 5 bases and J lost 8; bases outside the gene matches: 4. The CDR3 runs 14 residues. CDR1 SGHTA and CDR2 FQGTGA come from the germline V gene. Study observations and caveats: At 0.1 to 3.0 mg/kg, clonal expansion of CD4+ and CD8+ blood T cells had occurred by week 6. On average, a greater number of expanded clones characterised CD8+ T cells relative to CD4+.

Produced via immunoSEQ multiplex PCR; TCRdb's table is partial and in-frame only. The sample includes approximately 74,000 clones, about nine tenths of them seen just once. Sample: CD4+ or CD8+ T cells sorted from blood, taken in a trial of the OX40 agonist ivuxolimab. The rearrangement uses TRBV7-3 and TRBJ1-6; 9 bases line up with TRBD1. The receptor comes from an adult with an advanced solid tumor such as melanoma, head and neck, liver or kidney cancer. In DNA, the CDR3 is TGTGCCAGCAGCCTGGGACAGGGTGATTCACCCCTCCACTTT. Encoded protein: CASSLGQGDSPLHF.